This T cell receptor beta chain was documented in a study of radiation and T cells in renal cell carcinoma (dated by TCRdb to 2020 to 2021). Describing the broader study: The samples were obtained from a clinical trial, where primary renal cell carcinomas were treated with 15 Gy stereotactic body radiation therapy and then removed by nephrectomy 4 weeks afterward. TCR beta sequencing covered 50 or so samples in total, comprising some 25 tumors and roughly 27 peripheral blood samples. A total of 4 million to 5 million unique CDR3 nucleotide sequences, encoding 2,658,974 unique CDR3 amino acid sequences, were found across all 50 or so samples. Results the study describes overall, beyond this receptor: An increase in top tumor clonotypes in blood was observed from baseline to 2 weeks post-radiation, followed by contraction by 4 weeks, which was taken to suggest transient expansion of tumor-resident clones. Changes in the blood repertoire were not tracked past 4 weeks after treatment. Effects of radiation dose or scheduling on the TCR repertoire could not be addressed with the single-armed trial design. Because no pretreatment tumor biopsies were available, whether clonotypes were present in the tumor at baseline could not be determined.

Based on the germline V gene, the CDR1 and CDR2 sequences are KGHSY and FQNENV. Measured from the cysteine to the phenylalanine, the CDR3 is 14 residues long. Kept here is only the CDR3 DNA, which spans 42 bases and is read in frame from base 1. Here V drops 5 bases and J drops 9 bases, and the junction holds 5 bases not matched to any gene. Interpreted using the paper, the time point label stands for: blood 2 weeks post-SBRT. The treatment or condition label, read with the paper, signifies: 15 Gy SBRT to primary tumor, nephrectomy 4 weeks later. To follow tumor-enriched clonotypes, peripheral blood was collected serially from radiation-treated patients at baseline and again at 2 weeks and 4 weeks after SBRT. Every patient had renal cell carcinoma of clear cell pathology. Genomic DNA for TCR sequencing was prepared using the QIAamp DNA Blood Mini Kit (Qiagen). The analyses included just those samples that passed every quality control check.

This clone occurred once. It has no known antigen specificity. No base qualities exist here, and no much larger clone lies one base off it. TCR beta libraries were generated from genomic DNA with the immunoSEQ kit, following the manufacturer's recommendations. Library preparation used a first multiplex PCR with proprietary primers, then a second PCR adding unique barcodes, with bead cleanups after each round. A positive control reaction and a negative control reaction, both provided in the kit, were run with every batch of samples. The final libraries underwent checking on an Agilent 4200 TapeStation D1000 ScreenTape, volumetric pooling, and quantification by qPCR. An Illumina NextSeq500 fitted with a MidOutput 150-cycle cartridge performed the sequencing, running 156 Read1 cycles and 15 Index1 cycles with the kit's custom primers. The pooled library was loaded at approximately 0.92 pM with about 21% PhiX control spiked in. Under the source paper's analysis protocol: Vendor-processed data were analyzed in R, with a clonotype defined as all T cells sharing the same CDR3 nucleotide sequence. For clone abundance analyses, frequencies were normalized to the 10,000 most abundant clones per sample. Public T cell clones, which averaged fewer than five per sample, were excluded before analysis. Tumor-enriched and baseline blood-enriched clonotypes were defined by at least a 32-fold difference in abundance between compartments. A beta-binomial differential abundance model was used to identify clonotypes that expanded or contracted between blood time points. Similarity between tumor and blood repertoires was quantified using the Baroni-Urbani and Buser coefficient, and groups were compared with two-tailed Wilcoxon tests in R. TCRdb took over this immuneACCESS table, retaining in-frame rearrangements with V and J assigned. Such tables are incomplete; in checked studies, under half of the missing clones stem from an unresolved V gene, and the remainder is unexplained. That table gives V, J and clone size, and the DNA gave D and trimming. The sample records roughly 150,000 clones, roughly 86% of which are singletons. 10% to 15% of the sample rests with the top ten.

The chain was built from TRBV16 and TRBJ1-6; 9 middle bases align to TRBD1. This receptor was identified in a woman between 45 and 65 years old with renal cell carcinoma. The sequencing here drew on blood, taken from a patient whose treatment included radiotherapy and nephrectomy. The nucleotide sequence reads as follows: TGTGCCAGCAGCACTCAGGACAGGGGTTCACCCCTCCACTTT. Its protein product is CASSTQDRGSPLHF.